Shown below are 15 T cell receptor beta chains from a single sample sequenced in a study of graft-versus-host responses after intestinal transplantation. No antigen has been identified for these receptors. Sequenced by immunoSEQ multiplex PCR; TCRdb stores in-frame clones only, minus some. The sample consists of more than 80,000 clones, around nine tenths of them appearing once. Sequences were derived from unstimulated CD4+ T cells sorted from spleen or lymph node cells, sampled before intestinal transplant. Receptors originate from a human donor who received an intestinal transplant.

The chain uses TRBV10-3 and TRBJ1-4; D may be TRBD1 (5 bases). The CDR3 is made up of 13 amino acids. CDR1 and CDR2 (germline): ENHRY, SYGVKD. The V and J ends lost 4 bases and 4 bases respectively, with 7 bases between them. The CDR3 reads CAISGRVNEKLFF. The DNA of the CDR3 is TGTGCCATCAGTGGCAGGGTTAATGAAAAACTGTTTTTT.

The V call is TRBV5-1, the J call TRBJ1-1; 7 bases are shared with TRBD1. The germline V gene encodes CDR1 SGHRS and CDR2 YFSETQ. Germline trimming cut 4 bases from V and 2 bases from J; bases unmatched to any gene: 8. The CDR3 runs to 15 residues. CDR3 in amino acids: CASSKLTGPNTEAFF. The CDR3 DNA reads as TGCGCCAGCAGCAAACTGACAGGGCCAAACACTGAAGCTTTCTTT.

This clone was seen only once. V usage is TRBV7-3 and J usage is TRBJ2-1; 9 positions agree with TRBD2. The trim removed 2 bases at V and 7 bases at J, leaving 3 bases unmatched. This CDR3 is built from 14 residues. Germline loops: CDR1 SGHTA, CDR2 FQGTGA. The CDR3 protein is CASSLGGGGNEQFF. The CDR3, as DNA: TGTGCCAGCAGCTTAGGCGGGGGGGGAAATGAGCAGTTCTTC.

This clone was seen a handful of times. The genes are TRBV2 and TRBJ2-1, with D possibly TRBD1 on 6 matching bases. There are 15 residues in the CDR3. Between the trimmed V and J ends, which lost 4 bases and 3 bases, there was a span of 13 bases. CDR1 SNHLY and CDR2 FYNNEI come from the germline V gene. CDR3 sequence reads: CASSVLQGLYNEQFF. The CDR3 nucleotides read TGTGCCAGCAGTGTTTTACAGGGCCTCTACAATGAGCAGTTCTTC.

The chain is built from TRBV29-1 and TRBJ1-3, with 7 positions matching TRBD1. CDR3 length: 14 residues. Looked up from germline, CDR1 is SQVTM and CDR2 is ANQGSEA. The J segment lost 0 bases and the V segment lost 1 base, leaving 0 bases of the junction unmatched. In DNA form, the CDR3 reads TGCAGCGTTGAAGGACAGGGCTCTGGAAACACCATATATTTT. This sequence encodes CSVEGQGSGNTIYF.

This clone is a singleton in its sample. The rearrangement links TRBV5-1 to TRBJ2-2; 7 bases fit TRBD2. The V segment lost 0 bases and the J segment 6 bases; nucleotides outside the gene matches: 11. The CDR3 sequence is 17 residues long. Germline V gives CDR1 SGHRS, CDR2 YFSETQ. The DNA for the CDR3 is TGCGCCAGCAGCTTGGTTGTGGTGGCTAGCGGCCCCGGGGAGCTGTTTTTT. This encodes CASSLVVVASGPGELFF.

V and J are TRBV27 and TRBJ2-3, with TRBD1 as a possible D gene (6 bases). The CDR3 spans 14 residues. Germline loops: CDR1 MNHEY, CDR2 SMNVEV (reference sequence). V gave up 3 bases and J gave up 3 bases, with 10 bases separating them. This CDR3 reads CASSLLGGTDTQYF. The CDR3 nucleotides read TGTGCCAGCAGTTTGTTAGGGGGTACAGATACGCAGTATTTT.

This clone was recorded only once. The V gene is TRBV28, the J gene TRBJ1-5; the match to TRBD1 covers 9 bases. Germline V lookup: CDR1 MDHEN, CDR2 SYDVKM. Trimming took 5 bases from V and 5 from J; bases not matched to a gene: 10. CDR3 length: 16 residues. This CDR3 is CASSPQTGGGDQPQHF. In DNA, the CDR3 is TGTGCCAGCAGTCCCCAGACAGGGGGGGGAGATCAGCCCCAGCATTTT.

The chain links TRBV7-8 to TRBJ1-4; possible D gene TRBD1, 5 bases. The CDR3 length is 13 residues. Germline V gives CDR1 SGHVS, CDR2 FQNEAQ. Trimming removed 5 bases from V and 7 bases from J, with 11 bases in between. This CDR3 is CASSPGLGEKLFF. The CDR3 DNA sequence: TGTGCCAGCAGCCCGGGACTAGGTGAAAAACTGTTTTTT. The full variable domain, with the rest looked up from reference TRBV7-8 and TRBJ1-4, is GAGVSQSPRYKVAKRGQDVALRCDPISGHVSLFWYQQALGQGPEFLTYFQNEAQLDKSGLPSDRFFAERPEGSVSTLKIQRTQQEDSAVYLCASSPGLGEKLFFGSGTQLSVL.

The rearrangement uses TRBV6-1 and TRBJ1-6; tentative D call: TRBD1 (6 bases). CDR1 MNHNS and CDR2 SASEGT come from the germline V gene. The CDR3 is 12 residues long. The V gene lost 7 bases and the J gene lost 7 bases, with 8 bases spanning the gap. The CDR3, as DNA: TGTGCCAGCATCCAGGGGAATTCACCCCTCCACTTT. Translation gives CASIQGNSPLHF.

The V call is TRBV7-9, the J call TRBJ2-2; D possibly corresponds to TRBD1 (6 bases). CDR1 SEHNR and CDR2 FQNEAQ come from the germline V gene (reference sequence). V lost 6 bases to trimming and J lost 2 bases, with 10 bases between them. CDR3 length equals 14 residues. The CDR3 reads CASRVTGNTGELFF. CDR3 DNA: TGTGCCAGCAGGGTGACAGGAAACACCGGGGAGCTGTTTTTT. Full variable domain (rest looked up from reference TRBV7-9 and TRBJ2-2): DTGVSQNPRHKITKRGQNVTFRCDPISEHNRLYWYRQTLGQGPEFLTYFQNEAQLEKSRLLSDRFSAERPKGSFSTLEIQRTEQGDSAMYLCASRVTGNTGELFFGEGSRLTVL.

Remarks on this clone: Distinct nucleotide sequences in the sample also encode this CDR3. The rearrangement uses TRBV10-2 and TRBJ1-2, with D maybe TRBD1 (5 bases). The CDR3 contains 14 residues. Per germline, CDR1 WSHSY and CDR2 SAAADI. The V gene lost 2 bases and the J gene lost 0 bases, with 7 bases spanning the gap. CDR3 region: CASSETGANYGYTF. In nucleotides, the CDR3 is TGCGCCAGCAGTGAGACAGGAGCTAACTATGGCTACACCTTC.

This chain connects TRBV19 to TRBJ1-1; a weak D match, TRBD1 (6 bases). This CDR3 contains 14 residues. The ends were cut back, 3 bases at V and 3 bases at J, with 11 bases in the middle. Looked up from germline, CDR1 is LNHDA and CDR2 is SQIVND (reference sequence). The CDR3 is CASSIRGADTEAFF. The CDR3 nucleotides read TGTGCCAGTAGTATTCGGGGGGCAGACACTGAAGCTTTCTTT.

The chain carries TRBV5-4 and TRBJ1-2; D uncertain. Germline assignment: CDR1 SGHNT and CDR2 YYREEE (reference sequence). V lost 1 base to trimming and J lost 0 bases, with 7 bases between them. The CDR3 length is 14 residues. The DNA of the CDR3 is TGTGCCAGCAGCTTGACAGAGTCTAACTATGGCTACACCTTC. It translates to CASSLTESNYGYTF.

The chain is built from TRBV11-2 and TRBJ2-5, with TRBD2 identical over 11 bases. CDR3 length: 17 amino acids. Losses at the gene ends were 3 bases for V and 7 bases for J; bases not matched to a gene: 13. Germline values: CDR1 SGHAT, CDR2 FQNNGV. Written as DNA, the CDR3 is TGTGCCAGCAGCTTTTCCACTAGCGGGGGACCTTTAGGGACCCAGTACTTC. Its translation: CASSFSTSGGPLGTQYF.